Ten or more counts support the clone carrying this T cell receptor (beta chain). This record belongs to a study of T cells in Graves' hyperthyroidism and ophthalmopathy. The overall study: Before any treatment, at initial diagnosis, peripheral blood was collected.

RNA transcripts provided the source from which TCR beta CDR3 regions were amplified. Carried out on the TCR CDR3, a first-round RT-PCR used the HTBI primer set. In TCRdb, the multiplex PCR reads were re-called with MiXCR into one record per CDR3 protein. The data show roughly 720,000 distinct CDR3 sequences, around a sixth seen once. This TCR came from a man aged 45 to 65 with Graves' hyperthyroidism. The source material was blood.

The CDR3 loop is CASSYWTSGAYEQYF. In DNA form, the CDR3 reads TGTGCCAGCAGTTACTGGACTAGCGGTGCCTACGAGCAGTACTTC. This chain connects TRBV28 to TRBJ2-7, with 10 bases aligning to TRBD2. The junction had 5 bases not matched to a gene; V was cut back by 4 bases and J by 2 bases. The germline V gene encodes CDR1 MDHEN and CDR2 SYDVKM. This CDR3 region has 15 residues.